This is a list of T cell receptor beta chains from one sample in a study of blood T cell repertoires in COVID-19. Repertoires were generated with immunoSEQ multiplex PCR, while TCRdb's copy carries only in-frame clones and drops some. The data contain over 150,000 clones, roughly 85% of them singletons. The sequencing input was peripheral blood. All receptors come from a man aged 40-49 years with acute or convalescent COVID-19. Both conserved end residues are part of each CDR3. A D gene is named only where the DNA matches it firmly. Rows may omit the clone size; those that give it use once, few, many or a size class.

size: few
D: .
J: TRBJ1-2
V: TRBV6-5
DNA: TGTGCCAGCAGTTACGGCAACGACTATGGCTACACCTTC
CDR3: CASSYGNDYGYTF

size: once
D: TRBD1
J: TRBJ2-7
V: TRBV29-1
DNA: TGCAGCGTTGAGAGGGGCACAGGGGGCTACGAGCAGTACTTC
CDR3: CSVERGTGGYEQYF

size: .
D: .
J: TRBJ2-1
V: TRBV7-9
DNA: TGTGCCAGCATGGGGGGCTCCTACAATGAGCAGTTCTTC
CDR3: CASMGGSYNEQFF

size: .
D: .
J: TRBJ1-4
V: TRBV5-6
DNA: TGTGCCAGCAGCTTGGGAGGGCTGGGTAATGAAAAACTGTTTTTT
CDR3: CASSLGGLGNEKLFF

size: .
D: .
J: TRBJ2-1
V: TRBV12-2
DNA: TGTGCAAGTCGAGGGACAGGGGGCGTACGGACCCTAAGCGGGGTAGATTTCAATGAGCAGTTCTTC
CDR3: CASRGTGGVRTLSGVDFNEQFF

size: .
D: .
J: TRBJ1-2
V: TRBV3-1/TRBV3-2
DNA: TGTGCCAGCAGCCAAATGGCAGGGCATGGCTACACCTTC
CDR3: CASSQMAGHGYTF

size: .
D: TRBD1
J: TRBJ2-7
V: TRBV5-1
DNA: TGCGCCAGCAGCTCGACGGACAGGGGACCGGCCGAGCAGTACTTC
CDR3: CASSSTDRGPAEQYF

size: .
D: .
J: TRBJ2-1
V: TRBV5-1
DNA: TGCGCCAGCAGCTTGCTCAGGGATTTAGGATACAATGAGCAGTTCTTC
CDR3: CASSLLRDLGYNEQFF

size: .
D: TRBD1
J: TRBJ2-7
V: TRBV18
DNA: TGTGCCAGCTCACTAACTCCGGGACAGGGGTCCGAGCAGTACTTC
CDR3: CASSLTPGQGSEQYF

size: .
D: .
J: TRBJ1-2
V: TRBV19
DNA: TGTGCCAGTGGTACTAGAGGACATCGCGGCTACACCTTC
CDR3: CASGTRGHRGYTF

size: .
D: .
J: TRBJ2-3
V: TRBV18
DNA: TGTGCCAGCTCACACGGGAGGGCAGGGGGAGATACGCAGTATTTT
CDR3: CASSHGRAGGDTQYF

size: .
D: .
J: TRBJ2-7
V: TRBV11-2
DNA: TGTGCCAGCAGCTTCGGCGCCGCACACAGGGCAGGGGACGAGCAGTACTTC
CDR3: CASSFGAAHRAGDEQYF

size: .
D: .
J: TRBJ1-1
V: TRBV30
DNA: TGTGCCCGGGGGCAGGCGGGGGCCGACACTGAAGCTTTCTTT
CDR3: CARGQAGADTEAFF